The 15 T cell receptor beta chains reported below all come from one sample, sequenced in a study of radiation and T cells in renal cell carcinoma (dated by TCRdb to about 2020). Taken with the paper, the label for time point translates to: baseline pretreatment blood. Read against the paper, the sample's treatment or condition label means: 15 Gy SBRT to primary tumor, nephrectomy 4 weeks later. Library creation used the immunoSEQ multiplex PCR assay. This is the immuneACCESS table as TCRdb keeps it, with only in-frame sequences that have V and J called. A part of the clones is gone; compared with another copy, unresolved V genes explain less than half, and the rest is unexplained. The sample table lists 140,000 or so clones, 70% to 90% of them with a count of one. Approximately 12% of the sample lies in the top ten. The specimen comprised blood, sampled from a patient whose treatment included radiotherapy and nephrectomy. The receptors were gathered from a woman between 50 and 59 years old with renal cell carcinoma.

The chain carries TRBV15 and TRBJ2-2, with TRBD1 matching over 8 bases. Germline V lookup: CDR1 LNHNV, CDR2 YYDKDF (reference sequence). The CDR3 consists of 17 residues. V trimming: 3 bases; J trimming: 1 base; junction bases outside the gene matches: 7. The CDR3: CATSSPYGTGNTGELFF. CDR3 bases: TGTGCCACCAGCAGCCCTTATGGGACAGGGAACACCGGGGAGCTGTTTTTT.

The chain is built from TRBV5-4 and TRBJ1-5; D is undetermined. V gave up 2 bases and J gave up 3 bases, with 9 bases separating them. This CDR3 comprises 14 residues. Per germline, CDR1 SGHNT and CDR2 YYREEE (reference sequence). CDR3 amino acids: CASSLVGSNQPQHF. For the CDR3, the DNA is TGTGCCAGCAGCTTAGTGGGTTCCAATCAGCCCCAGCATTTT.

The chain couples TRBV2 to TRBJ1-4; D is perhaps TRBD1 (6 bases). From germline, CDR1 is SNHLY and CDR2 FYNNEI. This CDR3 is built from 15 residues. Trimming left V 3 bases short and J 5 bases short, with 13 bases between. The CDR3 DNA sequence: TGTGCCAGCAGTGACCCGGGACACCGCAATGAAAAACTGTTTTTT. Amino acid sequence: CASSDPGHRNEKLFF.

V usage is TRBV5-6 and J usage is TRBJ2-5; 11 nucleotides line up with TRBD2. Germline CDR1 is SGHDT and CDR2 is YYEEEE. The CDR3 has 16 residues. V was clipped by 4 bases and J by 0 bases; unmatched bases: 5. CDR3 amino acids: CASSRRLAGNQETQYF. In DNA, the CDR3 is TGTGCCAGCAGCAGGAGACTAGCGGGGAACCAAGAGACCCAGTACTTC.

This sequence joins TRBV6-1 and TRBJ1-5; D is perhaps TRBD1 (5 bases). Germline lookup yields CDR1 MNHNS and CDR2 SASEGT. Trimming stripped 6 bases from V and 3 bases from J, with 15 bases between. The CDR3 covers 15 residues. The CDR3: CASRGDRRDNQPQHF. As DNA, the CDR3 is TGTGCCAGCAGAGGGGACCGCAGAGACAATCAGCCCCAGCATTTT.

The V call is TRBV5-1, the J call TRBJ1-3, with a possible D match to TRBD1 (6 bases). The germline V and J ends were trimmed by 3 bases and 2 bases, with 9 bases remaining between them. This CDR3 contains 14 residues. Germline V gene lookup returns CDR1 SGHRS and CDR2 YFSETQ. CDR3 sequence: CASSSTGPGNTIYF. DNA of the CDR3: TGCGCCAGCAGCTCGACAGGCCCTGGAAACACCATATATTTT.

The J gene is TRBJ2-7, the V gene TRBV4-3, with D possibly matching TRBD1 (6 bases). Germline CDR1 reads LGHNA; CDR2 reads YSLEER. CDR3 length: 15 residues. V shed 0 bases and J shed 3 bases, with 12 bases lying between them. CDR3 protein: CASSQDRDTLYEQYF. CDR3 sequence (DNA): TGCGCCAGCAGCCAAGATCGGGACACCCTCTACGAGCAGTACTTC.

The V call is TRBV11-1, the J call TRBJ2-7, with D perhaps matching TRBD1 (6 bases). V was shortened by 4 bases and J by 3 bases, with 10 bases between the two germline ends. CDR1 and CDR2 (germline): SGHAT, FQDESV (reference sequence). CDR3 length: 13 residues. CDR3 DNA: TGTGCCAGCAGCTCCGTACAGGGCTACGAGCAGTACTTC. Its protein is CASSSVQGYEQYF.

The rearrangement uses TRBV27 and TRBJ1-2; tentative D call: TRBD1 (5 bases). V was cut by 3 bases and J by 3 bases, with 14 bases left in between. The CDR3 length is 15 residues. Germline V gives CDR1 MNHEY, CDR2 SMNVEV (reference sequence). CDR3 region: CASSFGPGGDYGYTF. The CDR3 DNA sequence: TGTGCCAGCAGTTTTGGGCCGGGAGGGGACTATGGCTACACCTTC.

This rearrangement joins TRBV5-5 to TRBJ2-5; D is perhaps TRBD1 (6 bases). The CDR3 extends over 17 amino acids. In germline, CDR1 is SGHKS, CDR2 YYEKEE (reference sequence). V was clipped by 4 bases and J by 5 bases, with 24 bases between them. The CDR3 sequence is CASSPRTGTPDGETQYF. DNA for the CDR3: TGTGCCAGCAGCCCACGCACCGGGACACCAGATGGCGAGACCCAGTACTTC.

This clone was found once. The rearrangement joins TRBV7-8 to TRBJ2-6; D gene uncertain. From germline, CDR1 is SGHVS and CDR2 FQNEAQ. V was cut by 5 bases and J by 2 bases, with 7 bases left in between. CDR3 length: 14 amino acids. The CDR3 sequence: CASSRSTGANVLTF. The CDR3 DNA sequence: TGTGCCAGCAGCCGTTCCACTGGGGCCAACGTCCTGACTTTC.

The V and J genes are TRBV5-3 and TRBJ2-5; no firm D call. Being an ORF, TRBV5-3 has a function that is uncertain. Deletions cut 4 bases from V and 5 bases from J, with 15 bases between. This CDR3 region has 14 residues. This CDR3 is CARSNRTVGETQYF. The CDR3 DNA is TGTGCCAGAAGCAATCGGACGGTGGGGGAGACCCAGTACTTC.

The rearrangement links TRBV20-1 to TRBJ1-2; D gene ambiguous. Germline assignment: CDR1 DFQATT and CDR2 SNEGSKA (reference sequence). This CDR3 is 10 amino acids long. The V gene lost 4 bases and the J gene lost 2 bases, with 2 bases spanning the gap. The DNA of the CDR3 is TGCAGTGCTAACAACTATGGCTACACCTTC. Translation: CSANNYGYTF.

This rearrangement joins TRBV19 to TRBJ1-6, with D unclear. Between the trimmed V and J ends, which lost 1 base and 7 bases, there was a span of 11 bases. CDR3 length: 15 amino acids. Germline V gene sequence: CDR1 LNHDA, CDR2 SQIVND (reference sequence). CDR3 bases: TGTGCCAGTAGTATAGCCTACAGTGGGAATTCACCCCTCCACTTT. Translated: CASSIAYSGNSPLHF.

V gene TRBV29-1 combines with J gene TRBJ2-1; D not resolved. V was trimmed by 6 bases and J by 3 bases, leaving 15 bases between them. The CDR3 loop spans 14 amino acids. Germline assignment: CDR1 SQVTM and CDR2 ANQGSEA. CDR3 sequence reads: CSVTRSTYYNEQFF. The CDR3 DNA sequence: TGCAGCGTAACGCGATCAACATACTACAATGAGCAGTTCTTC.